This T cell receptor beta chain was sequenced in a study of cytomegalovirus exposure and HLA in healthy donors. General observations from the study: The availability of immune exposure information extended only to CMV serostatus.

Primers: 60 Vbeta forward and 13 Jbeta reverse. Method: immunoSEQ multiplex PCR; TCRdb's copy keeps in-frame clones and lacks some. The table lists about 140,000 clones, about 70% of them singletons. A remark on this clone: Its target is unknown.

Germline CDR1 and CDR2: SGHNT and YYREEE (reference sequence). Losses at the gene ends were 4 bases for V and 4 bases for J; bases not matched to a gene: 9. This CDR3 spans 15 amino acids. Specimen: PBMCs. This chain uses TRBV5-4 with TRBJ2-7; 9 nucleotides agree with TRBD1. The sequence was collected from a man aged 18-30 years in good health and CMV-seronegative. As DNA, the CDR3 is TGTGCCAGCAGCGTAGCCGGGACAGGGAATTACGAGCAGTACTTC. It encodes CASSVAGTGNYEQYF.